The 8 T cell receptor beta chains below were found in one sample sequenced in a study of cytomegalovirus exposure and HLA in healthy donors (TCRdb year 2017). Preparation of the library involved the immunoSEQ multiplex PCR assay. For the multiplex PCR, a mixture combining 60 forward primers for TCR Vbeta segments and 13 reverse primers for TCR Jbeta segments was used. Here the immuneACCESS table is served through TCRdb, limited to in-frame sequences with V and J called. Missing clones are a known gap in these copies; in checked studies unresolved V genes cover under half, and the rest lacks a known reason. The sample profile shows roughly 200,000 clones; approximately 80% of them were found once. Around 0.57% of the sample is taken by the ten largest. Sample: PBMCs. These receptors were obtained from a woman aged 40 to 50 in good health and CMV-seronegative.

The chain has TRBV6-5 and TRBJ1-1; possible D gene TRBD1, 6 bases. The germline CDR1 and CDR2 sequences are MNHEY and SVGAGI. The length of the CDR3 is 14 residues. V lost 2 bases and J lost 5, with 12 bases in between. In DNA, the CDR3 is TGTGCCAGCAGTTACGGGGGCACGGTAACTGAAGCTTTCTTT. As protein: CASSYGGTVTEAFF.

This clone was seen only once. The chain couples TRBV20-1 to TRBJ2-1; unclear D gene. The V end was cut by 3 bases, the J end by 7 bases, with 7 bases between. The CDR3 is 11 residues long. CDR1 and CDR2 (germline): DFQATT, SNEGSKA (reference sequence). The CDR3 bases are TGCAGTGCTAGTTCCGAGAATGAGCAGTTCTTC. Its protein product is CSASSENEQFF.

In its sample, this clone was seen once. The chain couples TRBV18 to TRBJ2-1; D is uncertain. Between the trimmed V and J ends, which lost 2 bases and 5 bases, there was a span of 7 bases. There are 13 residues in the CDR3. Looked up from germline, CDR1 is KGHSH and CDR2 is LQKENI. The CDR3 spells CASSPSEDNEQFF. DNA of the CDR3: TGTGCCAGCTCACCATCCGAGGACAATGAGCAGTTCTTC.

The chain links TRBV9 to TRBJ2-1; possibly TRBD1 for D (7 bases). The CDR3 length is 15 residues. Looked up from germline, CDR1 is SGDLS and CDR2 is YYNGEE. V lost 1 base, J lost 8 bases, and 16 bases lay in between. The CDR3 reads CASSVRAGGFDEQFF. The CDR3 DNA reads as TGTGCCAGCAGCGTACGGGCAGGGGGGTTCGATGAGCAGTTCTTC.

The V call is TRBV27, the J call TRBJ2-5, with 8 bases that match TRBD1. Germline V lookup: CDR1 MNHEY, CDR2 SMNVEV (reference sequence). The V and J ends lost 5 bases and 6 bases, in that order; junction bases with no gene match: 8. There are 14 residues in the CDR3. This CDR3 is CASSPRSGGQTQYF. The CDR3 DNA sequence: TGTGCCAGCAGTCCTAGGTCAGGGGGCCAGACCCAGTACTTC.

This clone was counted a single time. V gene TRBV7-8 combines with J gene TRBJ1-2; 7 nucleotides match TRBD1. The J segment lost 6 bases and the V segment lost 6 bases, leaving 10 bases of the junction unmatched. CDR1 is SGHVS and CDR2 is FQNEAQ in the germline V gene. The CDR3 is 14 residues long. The CDR3 DNA reads TGTGCCAGCAGTTTACAGGGGAGAGGGAATGGCTACACCTTC. This sequence encodes CASSLQGRGNGYTF.

V usage is TRBV5-6 and J usage is TRBJ1-1, with D uncertain. The CDR3 extends over 16 amino acids. With 2 bases removed from V and 4 bases from J, the gap between germline ends came to 18 bases. CDR1 is SGHDT, CDR2 YYEEEE, per germline. The CDR3 reads CASSFLLELAGTEAFF. CDR3 in DNA: TGTGCCAGCAGCTTCTTACTAGAATTGGCAGGCACTGAAGCTTTCTTT.

The chain uses TRBV7-9 and TRBJ2-6; D perhaps matches TRBD1 (6 bases). Between the trimmed V and J ends, which lost 5 bases and 0 bases, there was a span of 17 bases. The germline gives CDR1 SEHNR, CDR2 FQNEAQ (reference sequence). The CDR3 loop spans 18 amino acids. The CDR3 DNA follows: TGTGCCAGCAGCGTAGTTTTGGGGGCCCGCTCTGGGGCCAACGTCCTGACTTTC. Protein sequence: CASSVVLGARSGANVLTF. Filled out from reference TRBV7-9 and TRBJ2-6, the complete variable domain reads DTGVSQNPRHKITKRGQNVTFRCDPISEHNRLYWYRQTLGQGPEFLTYFQNEAQLEKSRLLSDRFSAERPKGSFSTLEIQRTEQGDSAMYLCASSVVLGARSGANVLTFGAGSRLTVL.